This is a list of T cell receptor beta chains from one sample in a study of blood T cell repertoires in COVID-19. Produced via immunoSEQ multiplex PCR; TCRdb's table is partial and in-frame only. The sample has 300,000 to 400,000 clones, over 80% seen once. The specimen sequenced was peripheral blood. These receptors came from a man younger than 45 with COVID-19, enrolled during active disease. Both conserved end residues are part of each CDR3. D genes are given only for firm matches. Size values are once, few and many counts, or a class for expanded clones, and some rows have none.

j_call	d_call	clone_size	v_call	cdr3_aa	cdr3_nt
TRBJ2-2	TRBD1	NA	TRBV18	CASSSRQGHGATGELFF	TGTGCCAGCTCATCTCGACAGGGCCATGGGGCCACCGGGGAGCTGTTTTTT
TRBJ1-6	NA	NA	TRBV28	CASSLAKGHTSGSPLHF	TGTGCCAGCAGTTTGGCCAAGGGACATACCTCCGGGTCACCCCTCCACTTT
TRBJ2-1	TRBD2	NA	TRBV5-1	CASSLAEGGLNEQFF	TGCGCCAGCAGCTTGGCGGAGGGAGGGCTCAATGAGCAGTTCTTC
TRBJ2-7	NA	few	TRBV7-2	CASSSNYEQYF	TGTGCCAGCAGCTCCAACTACGAGCAGTACTTC
TRBJ2-5	NA	NA	TRBV6-1	CASSGPTAAYSQETQYF	TGTGCCAGCAGTGGGCCGACAGCCGCTTATTCGCAAGAGACCCAGTACTTC
TRBJ1-5	TRBD1	few	TRBV19	CASSGTGGGSGQPQHF	TGTGCCAGTAGTGGGACAGGGGGCGGAAGCGGTCAGCCCCAGCATTTT
TRBJ1-3	TRBD1	NA	TRBV18	CASSPLQDRGLSGNTIYF	TGTGCCAGCTCACCACTCCAGGACAGGGGGCTATCTGGAAACACCATATATTTT
TRBJ2-7	TRBD1	NA	TRBV4-3	CASSKDPGQPYEQYF	TGCGCCAGCTCCAAGGATCCGGGACAGCCCTACGAGCAGTACTTC
TRBJ2-7	NA	NA	TRBV5-5	CASSYDPGGSYEQYF	TGTGCCAGCAGCTATGATCCAGGGGGGTCCTACGAGCAGTACTTC
TRBJ2-6	TRBD2	NA	TRBV2	CASSVTSGGISGANVLTF	TGTGCCAGCAGTGTGACTAGCGGGGGGATCTCTGGGGCCAACGTCCTGACTTTC
TRBJ1-2	TRBD1	NA	TRBV7-2	CASSAERQGTYGYTF	TGTGCCAGCAGCGCAGAGAGACAGGGTACCTATGGCTACACCTTC
TRBJ2-5	NA	NA	TRBV11-2	CASSLRLEKETQYF	TGTGCCAGCAGCTTGCGGCTGGAAAAAGAGACCCAGTACTTC
TRBJ1-1	NA	NA	TRBV5-8	CASSLMGLSSEAFF	TGTGCCAGCAGCTTAATGGGGCTAAGCTCTGAAGCTTTCTTT